This entry is about one TCR beta chain. Its antigen is unknown. No much larger clone is present one base from it, and per-base qualities are unavailable. This specimen comes from a study of CD8 T cells in ankylosing spondylitis listed by TCRdb under 2017. Background for the entire study: The study set out to find disease-linked TCR variants by profiling T cell receptor beta repertoires in ankylosing spondylitis patients and healthy donors. The full study cohort was made up of 25 to 30 ankylosing spondylitis patients and over 90 healthy donors. Peripheral blood was sampled, and synovial fluid was additionally collected from ankylosing spondylitis patients. Here is what the overall study found, with its caveats: Some TCR beta motif variants had previously been reported in synovial fluid and blood of reactive arthritis patients, which suggested common disease-initiation mechanisms. Blood from ankylosing spondylitis patients appeared to be characterized by a TCR beta motif made up of several highly homologous amino acid variants. The disease-linked clones were reported to be significantly enriched in matched synovial fluid samples from ankylosing spondylitis patients. The disease-linked clones showed a CD8+ phenotype and occurred at relatively low frequencies in peripheral blood.

Trimming takes 3 bases off V and 8 bases off J; junction bases not matched to a gene: 6. CDR1 and CDR2 (KGHDR, SFDVKD) derive from the germline V gene. The CDR3, cysteine through phenylalanine, is 15 amino acids long. The only DNA kept is the CDR3, 45 bases in frame from the first base. TCRdb names Illumina HiSeq 2500 as the instrument used. TCR beta libraries were prepared by quantitative 5'-RACE with molecular barcodes. In the source study's methods: To identify disease-linked TCR variants, a new computational method was used, one built on a probabilistic model of VDJ rearrangement. TCRdb reprocessing: public reads trimmed at Q25 with fastp, clones called with MiXCR, in-frame beta chains kept. Rows merge per CDR3 protein into single entries with the most common DNA and genes. The V and J calls follow TCRdb's processing rather than the paper's. This sample holds 150,000 or so distinct CDR3 sequences; 9.8% were observed only once. The top ten hold over 12% of the sample.

Recombination linked TRBV24-1 to TRBJ2-1, and TRBD1 matches 10 of the central bases. The sequenced sample was blood, either unsorted or a sorted T cell fraction (not recorded which). This clonotype was sampled from a female donor with ankylosing spondylitis or in good health (not recorded which). Here is the DNA: TGTGCCACCAGTGATCGGGACAGGGGTTACCATGAGCAGTTCTTC. The translation is CATSDRDRGYHEQFF.